Described below is a single T cell receptor beta chain sequence and its context. Measured with immunoSEQ multiplex PCR; TCRdb has only the in-frame clones, and not every one. The sample yields some 300,000 clones, under 90% seen once. Participants had their cohort set by participant-reported clinical history. Germline values: CDR1 MNHNS, CDR2 SASEGT. This CDR3 is 14 amino acids long. Trimming pared 3 bases from V and 9 bases from J, leaving 12 bases between. This record comes from a study of blood T cell repertoires in COVID-19. Study in general: PBMCs, B-cell-depleted T cells, or T cells provided the cDNA or gDNA that made up the material.

The specimen sequenced was PBMCs or T cells enriched from blood (not recorded which). The rearrangement joins TRBV6-1 to TRBJ1-6, with D possibly TRBD1 on 5 matching bases. This TCR came from a woman in her twenties or thirties who had recovered from COVID-19. CDR3: CASSDHGGSSPLHF. The CDR3 DNA reads TGTGCCAGCAGTGACCACGGGGGTAGTTCACCCCTCCACTTT.